This T cell receptor beta chain was captured in a study of cytomegalovirus exposure and HLA in healthy donors. PCR used 60 Vbeta primers and 13 Jbeta primers. TCRdb's table, derived via immunoSEQ multiplex PCR, lists solely in-frame clones and lacks some. The sample lists 150,000 to 200,000 clones; roughly 60% were seen once. A note on this clone: Its antigen is still unknown.

Whole-study results and caveats: The authors enumerated over 150 TCR beta chains as linked to cytomegalovirus. In an earlier analysis, most TCR beta V segments were productive about 87% or about 30% of the time.

Germline V lookup: CDR1 SEHNR, CDR2 FQNEAQ (reference sequence). CDR3 length: 14 residues. Trimming stripped 5 bases from V and 2 bases from J, with 12 bases between. The source is a man aged 35 to 55 in good health and CMV-seronegative. The sequenced material came from PBMCs. The chain employs TRBV7-9 and TRBJ2-5; D might be TRBD2 (6 bases). The CDR3, as DNA: TGTGCCAGCAGCGCGACCGGGAGACAAGAGACCCAGTACTTC. Its protein is CASSATGRQETQYF. Supplemented by reference TRBV7-9 and TRBJ2-5, the full variable domain reads DTGVSQNPRHKITKRGQNVTFRCDPISEHNRLYWYRQTLGQGPEFLTYFQNEAQLEKSRLLSDRFSAERPKGSFSTLEIQRTEQGDSAMYLCASSATGRQETQYFGPGTRLLVL.